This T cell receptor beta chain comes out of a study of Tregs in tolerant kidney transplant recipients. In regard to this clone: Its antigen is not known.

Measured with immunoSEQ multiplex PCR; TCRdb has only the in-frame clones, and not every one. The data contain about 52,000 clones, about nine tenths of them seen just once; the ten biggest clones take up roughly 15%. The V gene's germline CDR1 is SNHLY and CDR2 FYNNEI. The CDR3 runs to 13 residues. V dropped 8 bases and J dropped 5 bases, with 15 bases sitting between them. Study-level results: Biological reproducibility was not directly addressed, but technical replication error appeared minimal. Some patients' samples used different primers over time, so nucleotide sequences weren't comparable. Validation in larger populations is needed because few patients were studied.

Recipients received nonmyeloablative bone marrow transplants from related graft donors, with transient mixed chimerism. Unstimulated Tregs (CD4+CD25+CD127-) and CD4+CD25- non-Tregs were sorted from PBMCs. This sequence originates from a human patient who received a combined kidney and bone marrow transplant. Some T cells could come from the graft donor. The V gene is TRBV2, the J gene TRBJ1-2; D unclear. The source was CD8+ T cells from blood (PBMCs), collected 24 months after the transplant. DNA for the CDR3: TGTGCCAGCTCCGACTTCCTCTCGTATGGCTACACCTTC. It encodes CASSDFLSYGYTF.